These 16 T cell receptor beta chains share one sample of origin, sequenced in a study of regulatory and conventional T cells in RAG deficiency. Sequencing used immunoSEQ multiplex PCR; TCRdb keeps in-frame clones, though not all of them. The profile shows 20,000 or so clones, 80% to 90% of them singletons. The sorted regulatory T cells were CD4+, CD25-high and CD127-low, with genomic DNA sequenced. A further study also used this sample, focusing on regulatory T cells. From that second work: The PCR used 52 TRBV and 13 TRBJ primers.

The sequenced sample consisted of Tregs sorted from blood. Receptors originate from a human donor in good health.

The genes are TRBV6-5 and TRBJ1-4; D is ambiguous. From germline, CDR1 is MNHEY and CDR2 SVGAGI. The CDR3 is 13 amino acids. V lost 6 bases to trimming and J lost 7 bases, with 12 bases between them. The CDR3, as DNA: TGTGCCAGCAGCCCCCTACAGAGTGAAAAACTGTTTTTT. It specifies CASSPLQSEKLFF.

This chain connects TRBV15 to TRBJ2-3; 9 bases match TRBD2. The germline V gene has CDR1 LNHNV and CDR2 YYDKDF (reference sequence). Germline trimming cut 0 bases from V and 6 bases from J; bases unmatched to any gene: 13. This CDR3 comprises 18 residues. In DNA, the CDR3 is TGTGCCACCAGCAGAGATAGGGCGGGAGGGCCTGTTCGGGATACGCAGTATTTT. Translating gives CATSRDRAGGPVRDTQYF.

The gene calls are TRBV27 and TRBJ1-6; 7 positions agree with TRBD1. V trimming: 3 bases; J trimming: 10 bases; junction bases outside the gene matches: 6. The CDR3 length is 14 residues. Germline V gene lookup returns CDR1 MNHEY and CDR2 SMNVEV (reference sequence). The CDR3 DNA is TGTGCCAGCAGTTTTAGGGGGCCGGGGTCACCCCTCCACTTT. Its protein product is CASSFRGPGSPLHF.

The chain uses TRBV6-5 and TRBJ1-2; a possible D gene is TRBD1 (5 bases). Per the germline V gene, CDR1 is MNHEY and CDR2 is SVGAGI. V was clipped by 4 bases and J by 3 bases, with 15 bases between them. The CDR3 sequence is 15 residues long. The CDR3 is CASSSPGIRHYGYTF. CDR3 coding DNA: TGTGCCAGCAGTTCTCCAGGGATCCGCCACTATGGCTACACCTTC.

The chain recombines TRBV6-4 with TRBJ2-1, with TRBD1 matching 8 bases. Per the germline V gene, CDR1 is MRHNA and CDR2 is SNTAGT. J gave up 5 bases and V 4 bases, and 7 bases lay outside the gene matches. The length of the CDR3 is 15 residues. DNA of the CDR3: TGTGCCAGCAGTGTAGGGCAGGGGGCACACAATGAGCAGTTCTTC. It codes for CASSVGQGAHNEQFF.

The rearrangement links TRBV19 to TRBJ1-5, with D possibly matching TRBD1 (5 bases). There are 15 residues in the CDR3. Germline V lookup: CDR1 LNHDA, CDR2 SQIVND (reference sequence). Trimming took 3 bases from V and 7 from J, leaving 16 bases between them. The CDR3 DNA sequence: TGTGCCAGTAGTATGGATATGCGGAGGGGCCAGCCCCAGCATTTT. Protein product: CASSMDMRRGQPQHF. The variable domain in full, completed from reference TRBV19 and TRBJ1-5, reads DGGITQSPKYLFRKEGQNVTLSCEQNLNHDAMYWYRQDPGQGLRLIYYSQIVNDFQKGDIAEGYSVSREKKESFPLTVTSAQKNPTAFYLCASSMDMRRGQPQHFGDGTRLSIL.

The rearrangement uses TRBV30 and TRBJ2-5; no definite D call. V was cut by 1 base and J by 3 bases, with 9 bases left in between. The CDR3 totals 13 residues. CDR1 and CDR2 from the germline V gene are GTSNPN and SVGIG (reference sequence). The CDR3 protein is CAWSGQAKETQYF. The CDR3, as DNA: TGTGCCTGGAGTGGTCAGGCAAAAGAGACCCAGTACTTC.

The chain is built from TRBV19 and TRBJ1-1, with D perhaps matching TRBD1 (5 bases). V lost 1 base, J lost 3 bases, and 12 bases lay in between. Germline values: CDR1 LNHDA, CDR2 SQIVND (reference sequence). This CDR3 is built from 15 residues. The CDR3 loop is CASSIVGGDDTEAFF. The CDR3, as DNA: TGTGCCAGTAGTATAGTCGGAGGGGACGACACTGAAGCTTTCTTT.

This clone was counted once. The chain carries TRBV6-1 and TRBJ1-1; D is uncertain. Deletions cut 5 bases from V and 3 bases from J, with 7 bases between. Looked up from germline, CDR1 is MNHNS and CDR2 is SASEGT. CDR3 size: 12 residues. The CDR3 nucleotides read TGTGCCAGCAGTACCCAGTACACTGAAGCTTTCTTT. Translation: CASSTQYTEAFF.

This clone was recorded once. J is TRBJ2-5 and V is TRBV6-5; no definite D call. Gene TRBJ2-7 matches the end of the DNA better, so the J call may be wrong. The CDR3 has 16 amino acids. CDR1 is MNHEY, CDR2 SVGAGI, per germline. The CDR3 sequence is CASSSRRPGSIYEQYF. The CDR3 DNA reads TGTGCCAGCAGTTCCCGGCGCCCGGGTTCCATCTACGAGCAGTACTTC.

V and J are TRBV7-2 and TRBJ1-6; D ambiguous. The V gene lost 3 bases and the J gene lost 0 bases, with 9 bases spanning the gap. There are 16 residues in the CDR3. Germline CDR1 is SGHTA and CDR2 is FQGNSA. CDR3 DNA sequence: TGTGCCAGCAGCTTGGTCGGGAGCTCCTATAATTCACCCCTCCACTTT. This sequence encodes CASSLVGSSYNSPLHF.

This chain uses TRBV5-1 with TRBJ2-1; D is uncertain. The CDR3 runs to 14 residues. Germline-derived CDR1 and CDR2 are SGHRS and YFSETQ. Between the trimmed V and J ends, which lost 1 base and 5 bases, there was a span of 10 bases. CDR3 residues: CASSLSVRHNEQFF. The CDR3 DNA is TGCGCCAGCAGCTTGAGCGTCCGGCACAATGAGCAGTTCTTC.

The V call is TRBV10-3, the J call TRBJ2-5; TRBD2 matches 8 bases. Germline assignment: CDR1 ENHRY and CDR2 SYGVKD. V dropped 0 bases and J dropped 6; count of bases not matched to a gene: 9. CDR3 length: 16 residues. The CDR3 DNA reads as TGTGCCATCAGTGAGTCTTTTTGGAGCGGGGGACAGACCCAGTACTTC. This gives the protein CAISESFWSGGQTQYF.

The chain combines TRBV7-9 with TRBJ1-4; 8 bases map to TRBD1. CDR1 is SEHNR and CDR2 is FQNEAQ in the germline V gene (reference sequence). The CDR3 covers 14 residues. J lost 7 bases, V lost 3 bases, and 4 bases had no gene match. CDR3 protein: CASSFAGGVEKLFF. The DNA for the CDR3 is TGTGCCAGCAGCTTCGCAGGGGGCGTTGAAAAACTGTTTTTT.

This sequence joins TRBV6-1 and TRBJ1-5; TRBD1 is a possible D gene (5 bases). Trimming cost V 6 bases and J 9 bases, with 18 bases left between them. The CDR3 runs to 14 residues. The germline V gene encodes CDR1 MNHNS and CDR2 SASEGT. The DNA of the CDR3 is TGTGCCAGCAGGGGCAGGGCGGGGGTCGGGCCCCAGCATTTT. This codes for CASRGRAGVGPQHF.

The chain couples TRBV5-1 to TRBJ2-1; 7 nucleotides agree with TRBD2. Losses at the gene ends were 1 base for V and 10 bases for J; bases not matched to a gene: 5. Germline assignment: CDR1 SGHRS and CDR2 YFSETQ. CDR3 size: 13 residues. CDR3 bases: TGCGCCAGCAGCTTGATAGCGGGCAGAGAGCAGTTCTTC. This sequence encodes CASSLIAGREQFF.